This T cell receptor beta chain was recovered during a study of blood T cell repertoires in COVID-19 (dated by TCRdb to the early 2020s). Regarding the complete study: Samples covering the acute and convalescent phases of COVID-19 were provided by collaborators in the United States, Italy and Spain. Subjects who had been exposed to COVID-19, were actively infected with it, or had recovered from it provided the deeply sampled blood TCRbeta repertoires that made up the dataset. Samples came from the ongoing ImmuneRACE study (first 160 participants) plus 1,254 subjects from 6 global collaborators. HLA class I and class II types, where available, came from metadata supplied by the sample provider rather than from assay-based typing. The material from the prospective study consisted of cDNA or gDNA derived from T cells, B-cell-depleted T cells, or PBMCs. The repertoires were made available in a free public database intended to serve as a resource for research on the immune response to SARS-CoV-2. A de-identified subject ID, COVID-19 status, age in years and sex were almost always included in the sample metadata. Findings and caveats that apply to the study as a whole: The amount of clinical and demographic metadata varied by source and participant and was provided uncurated.

The immunoSEQ Assay, a bias-controlled multiplex PCR, was used to amplify TCRbeta CDR3 regions from genomic DNA. The paper's data handling went like this. Within the assay, amplification of reference gene primers was used to estimate how many nucleated cells each sample contained. To quantify the absolute abundance of each unique TCRbeta CDR3 rearrangement, sequence reads were collapsed and filtered. For each sample, productive Simpson clonality was calculated as the square root of Simpson's diversity index over productive rearrangements. TCRdb took over this immuneACCESS table, retaining in-frame rearrangements with V and J assigned. Such tables are incomplete; in checked studies, under half of the missing clones stem from an unresolved V gene, and the remainder is unexplained. V and J calls and clone size are copied from that table; D and trimming were computed from the DNA. A total of more than 110,000 clones appear in this sample, roughly 88% of them only once. The leading ten clones occupy less than 5.5% of the sample.

Participants in the prospective study were enrolled through a virtual design, were aged about 18 to 90 years, and lived in about two dozen United States geographic areas. In the prospective study, cohorts were assigned on the basis of participant-reported clinical history obtained from a screening survey and a study questionnaire. Recovered participants in ImmuneRACE Cohort 3 were defined as having two consecutive negative NP/OP PCR tests, clearance from a healthcare professional, or resolution of symptoms. Mobile phlebotomists in the prospective study collected whole blood, serum and a nasopharyngeal or oropharyngeal swab from every participant. Prospective study participants could optionally give additional blood draws and questionnaires over an approximately 2-month period. Prospective study blood samples were shipped either frozen or at room temperature before DNA extraction. A note on this clone: Its antigen is still unknown. Base quality data are lacking; no much larger clone is found one base away.

The receptor comes from a man aged 45-65 years who had recovered from COVID-19. The sample consisted of PBMCs or T cells enriched from blood (not recorded which).

CDR3 sequence: CASSARQGTDTQYF. The DNA reads as follows: TGCGCCAGCAGCGCTAGACAGGGCACAGATACGCAGTATTTT. The rearranged chain carries TRBV5-1 and TRBJ2-3, with a weak D call of TRBD1 (6 bases match). V drops 4 bases and J drops 1 base, leaving 10 bases in between. The CDR3 holds 14 amino acids from the cysteine to the phenylalanine. Only the CDR3 portion is preserved as DNA: 42 bases, with reading frame beginning at the first base. CDR1 and CDR2 are read off the germline V gene as SGHRS and YFSETQ.